This TCR beta chain was observed in a study of CD4 T cells in relation to SARS-CoV-2 and coronaviruses (dated by TCRdb to the early 2020s). For the wider study: Using patient-derived lymphoblastoid cell lines, the shared crossreactive spike epitopes were mapped to their HLA restriction. The Adaptive Biotechnologies TCR-sequencing kit was used for samples from three pre-COVID donors and for the naive versus memory experiments, whereas the other data were Illumina-based. Expansion assays from other donors in the study were sequenced with a different, Illumina-based TCR-beta assay. At the level of individual TCR clonotypes, the study evaluated whether memory CD4+ T cells crossreact between the spike proteins of SARS-CoV-2 and those of common cold coronaviruses.

Results and caveats for the whole study, not just this receptor: Compared with monoreactive clones, crossreactive clones had significantly weaker SARS-CoV-2-driven expansion, a result consistent with antigenic imprinting. No donor contributed both pre-pandemic and post-infection samples, which limited tracing the source of pre-existing responses. Since the crossreactivity analysis centred on spike protein, crossreactivity against other viral proteins was not assessed. The study was constrained by small numbers of patients and of tested TCRs. In approximately 65% of donors, memory CD4+ clonotypes turned up that crossrecognized SARS-CoV-2 and at least one common cold coronavirus spike. Naive versus memory sequencing indicated the assay detects memory recall responses rather than primary responses primed during culture.

Deep-resolution immunoSEQ TCR-beta sequencing was performed on DNA from uncultured naive and memory CD4+ T cells. From the authors' description of their analysis: During preprocessing, nonproductive sequences were discarded, as were any CDR3s that did not begin with C, did not end with F or W, or were shorter than 7 amino acids. Cultured and uncultured naive and memory CD4+ repertoires were searched for previously identified spike- and CEF-reactive CDR3s. CDR3 homology was measured as pairwise Levenshtein distance, computed with the stringdist R package after trimming three terminal residues from each end. In its TCRdb copy, this immuneACCESS table keeps in-frame sequences only and misses some clones. Where compared with another copy, unresolved V genes explain less than half of these, and the others have no known cause. V and J calls and clone size are as listed in that table; D and trimming were resolved from the DNA. The sample profile shows just under 65,000 clones; less than 95% of them were found once. Of the sample, about 0.14% is held by the ten largest clones.

Comment on this clone: What this receptor recognizes is not known. Base qualities were left out, and no much larger clone turns up one base away.

V ends up 8 bases short and J 6 bases short, with an unmatched junction base count of 12. CDR1 and CDR2 are drawn from the germline V gene (reference sequence): MNHEY, SMNVEV. Measured from the cysteine to the phenylalanine, the CDR3 is 15 residues long. Only the CDR3 region is kept as DNA, spanning 45 bases read in frame from base 1. CD4+ T cells from unexposed donors were collected before the COVID-19 pandemic (2011-2018). Naive and memory CD4+ T cells were separated from cryopreserved PBMCs through CD4 enrichment, which was followed by EasySep naive CD4+ T cell enrichment. Leukapheresis product for the unexposed donors was purchased commercially. Ficoll-Paque PLUS gradient centrifugation was used to isolate PBMCs from either whole blood or leukapheresis product. PBMCs were either cryopreserved at -140 degrees C or used fresh in the expansion assay. The QIAamp Micro DNA Kit was used to extract genomic DNA from the CD4+ T cells.

The V and J segments used are TRBV27 and TRBJ2-1; TRBD1 lines up with 8 middle nucleotides. The sequenced sample was naive CD4+ T cells from PBMCs. The cell subset or site label here, explained by the study, means: naive CD4+ T cells isolated by negative enrichment. The receptor was derived from a human donor in good health. CDR3 protein: CASGPGTGIPNEQFF. The DNA reads TGTGCCAGCGGTCCCGGGACAGGTATACCCAATGAGCAGTTCTTC.